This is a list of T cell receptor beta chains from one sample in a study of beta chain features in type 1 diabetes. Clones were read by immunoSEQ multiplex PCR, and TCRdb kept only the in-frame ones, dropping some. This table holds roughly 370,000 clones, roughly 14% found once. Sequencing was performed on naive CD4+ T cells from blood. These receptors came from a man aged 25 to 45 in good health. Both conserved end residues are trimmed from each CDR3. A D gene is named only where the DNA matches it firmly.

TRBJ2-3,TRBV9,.,ASSVATGPDTQY
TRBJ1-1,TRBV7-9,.,ASSLGGQSEAF
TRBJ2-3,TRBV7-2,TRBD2,ASSGTSGGGTDTQY
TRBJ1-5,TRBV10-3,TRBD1,AISNIGTGSYQPQH
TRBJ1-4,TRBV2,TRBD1,ASRGDRGSEKLF
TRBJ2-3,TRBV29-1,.,SVERAWSDTQY
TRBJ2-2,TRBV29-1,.,TYLKPGTGELF
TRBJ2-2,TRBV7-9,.,ASSRRDGYYGELF
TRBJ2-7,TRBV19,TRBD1,ASSRTGGLYEQY
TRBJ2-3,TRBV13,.,ASSYYTDTQY
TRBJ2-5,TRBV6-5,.,ASSTEETQY
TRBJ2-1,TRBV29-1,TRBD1,SVEGDRGFDNEQF
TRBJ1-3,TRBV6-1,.,ASSRTGNTIY
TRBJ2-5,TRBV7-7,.,ASSLEGRVEETQY
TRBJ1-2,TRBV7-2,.,ASSFTGNYGYT
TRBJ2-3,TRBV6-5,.,ASYRAGLTDTQY
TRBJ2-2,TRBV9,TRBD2,ASSVDAGEGTGELF
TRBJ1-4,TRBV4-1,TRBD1,ASTPHRGDEKLF
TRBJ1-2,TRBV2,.,ASDRQRGGYT
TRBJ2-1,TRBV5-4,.,ASSFSSSDEQF
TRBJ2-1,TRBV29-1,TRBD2,SVEPLTSVSYNEQF
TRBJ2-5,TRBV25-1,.,ASSPPRDTQETQY
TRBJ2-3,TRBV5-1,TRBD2,ASSPASGRAADTQY
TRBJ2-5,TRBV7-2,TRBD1,ASSRDRGLETQY
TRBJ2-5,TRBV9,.,ASSVEPSVQY
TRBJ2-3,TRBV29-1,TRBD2,SVSAGGSTDTQY
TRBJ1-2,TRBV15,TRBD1,ATSRGDRLDT
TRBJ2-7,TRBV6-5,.,ASSRTGVEQY
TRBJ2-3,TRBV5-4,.,ASSSAQGADTQY
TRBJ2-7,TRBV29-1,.,SVASRVRRAGNYEQY
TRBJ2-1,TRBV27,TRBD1,ASSRTGRTEQF
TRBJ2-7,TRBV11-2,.,ASSLPGWAGEQY
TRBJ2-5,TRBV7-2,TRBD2,ASSWDYETQY
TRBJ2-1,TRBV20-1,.,SARVVNEQF
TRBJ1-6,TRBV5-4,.,ASSLGNREDSPLH
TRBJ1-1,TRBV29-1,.,SAATAEAF
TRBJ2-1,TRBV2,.,ASSEVAPGEQF
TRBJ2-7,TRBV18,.,ASSLNRDEQY
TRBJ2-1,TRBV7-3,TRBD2,ASSFGLAGGNEQF
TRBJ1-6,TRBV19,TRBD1,ASVGQASANSPLH
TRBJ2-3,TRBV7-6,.,ASSIASTDTQY
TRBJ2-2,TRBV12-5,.,ASASGINTGELF
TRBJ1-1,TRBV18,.,ASSPSPVPTEAF
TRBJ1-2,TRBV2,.,ASDRTLYGYT
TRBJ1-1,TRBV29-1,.,SVAERAGTEAF
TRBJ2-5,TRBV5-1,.,ASRGAEETQY
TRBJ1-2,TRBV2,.,ASSADDYGYT
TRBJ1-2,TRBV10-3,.,AISDFGSRIYGYT
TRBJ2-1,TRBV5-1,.,ASSSVTREEEF